This entry lists 23 T cell receptor beta chains sequenced from one sample in a study. TCRdb reprocessed the RT-PCR reads with MiXCR, giving one entry per CDR3 protein. The profile shows about 680,000 distinct CDR3 sequences, 14% of them singletons. Material for sequencing was memory CD4+ T cells from blood. The origin of the receptors is a female donor in good health, serving as a healthy control.

Points on this clonotype: One base away lies a much larger clone, so this may be a sequencing read error. The chain employs TRBV5-5 and TRBJ2-5; D is undetermined. V was clipped by 0 bases and J by 4 bases, with 10 bases between them. The CDR3 sequence is 14 residues long. CDR1 is SGHKS and CDR2 is YYEKEE in the germline V gene (reference sequence). The CDR3 nucleotides are TGTGCCAGCAGCTTGGGACAATACCGAGAGACCCAGTACTTC. Its protein is CASSLGQYRETQYF.

The V call is TRBV20-1, the J call TRBJ1-5; D is ambiguous. The V gene's germline CDR1 is DFQATT and CDR2 SNEGSKA (reference sequence). V dropped 0 bases and J dropped 4 bases, with 16 bases sitting between them. CDR3 length equals 16 residues. The CDR3 DNA sequence: TGCAGTGCTAGAGATCCGTCCGGGGAAAGGAATCAGCCCCAGCATTTT. It codes for CSARDPSGERNQPQHF.

The chain has TRBV18 and TRBJ1-3, with 7 bases aligning to TRBD1. The CDR3 is 16 amino acids. From germline, CDR1 is KGHSH and CDR2 LQKENI. The junction had 5 bases not matched to a gene; V was cut back by 3 bases and J by 0 bases. The CDR3 sequence: CASSPGTARSGNTIYF. CDR3 coding DNA: TGTGCCAGCTCACCGGGGACAGCCCGCTCTGGAAACACCATATATTTT.

The CDR3 spells CASSQVAGELFF. CDR3 coding DNA: TGTGCCAGCAGCCAAGTGGCCGGGGAGCTGTTTTTT. The rearrangement uses TRBV3-1 and TRBJ2-2; D uncertain. CDR1 LGHDT and CDR2 YNNKEL come from the germline V gene (reference sequence). CDR3 length equals 12 residues. V lost 1 base, J lost 6 bases, and 3 bases lay in between.

There are many counts of this clonotype. This chain uses TRBV15 with TRBJ1-5; no reliable D call. The germline V and J ends were trimmed by 5 bases and 2 bases, with 10 bases remaining between them. Germline values: CDR1 LNHNV, CDR2 YYDKDF (reference sequence). This CDR3 has 14 amino acids. In DNA, the CDR3 is TGTGCCACCAGCGGCGACAAACGCAATCAGCCCCAGCATTTT. The encoded protein is CATSGDKRNQPQHF.

This chain links TRBV6-6 with TRBJ1-1; D perhaps matches TRBD1 (5 bases). The CDR3 is made up of 13 amino acids. V lost 7 bases, J lost 5 bases, and 14 bases lay in between. CDR1 MNHNY and CDR2 SVGAGI come from the germline V gene (reference sequence). CDR3 sequence (DNA): TGTGCCAGCAATCCCCCAGGGATAACTGAAGCTTTCTTT. Translating it yields CASNPPGITEAFF.

The rearrangement links TRBV30 to TRBJ2-6; the D gene could be TRBD1 or TRBD2 (5 bases each). V lost 8 bases and J 4 bases, leaving 12 bases between the germline ends. This CDR3 spans 13 amino acids. Germline V gene lookup returns CDR1 GTSNPN and CDR2 SVGIG (reference sequence). The CDR3 region is CAQAGTGANVLTF. The CDR3 nucleotides are TGTGCCCAAGCAGGGACCGGGGCCAACGTCCTGACTTTC.

This chain joins TRBV6-2 or TRBV6-3 and TRBJ2-3, with D uncertain. V lost 0 bases and J 2 bases, leaving 15 bases between the germline ends. The CDR3 covers 17 residues. Germline values: CDR1 MNHEY, CDR2 SVGEGT. The chain's CDR3 is CASSYSPAVEYTDTQYF. CDR3 sequence (DNA): TGTGCCAGCAGTTACTCTCCAGCAGTAGAATACACAGATACGCAGTATTTT.

At least ten counts were recorded for this clonotype. This sequence joins TRBV5-1 and TRBJ2-1, with TRBD1 identical over 7 bases. From germline, CDR1 is SGHRS and CDR2 YFSETQ. J gave up 7 bases and V 4 bases, and 8 bases lay outside the gene matches. The CDR3 length is 14 residues. CDR3 region: CASSPGQDWNEQFF. In nucleotides, the CDR3 is TGCGCCAGCAGCCCCGGACAGGATTGGAATGAGCAGTTCTTC.

This chain uses TRBV4-2 with TRBJ2-7; 7 bases are a match to TRBD1. Germline V lookup: CDR1 LGHNA, CDR2 YNFKEQ. J lost 0 bases, V lost 3 bases, and 11 bases had no gene match. The CDR3 consists of 17 residues. The chain's CDR3 is CASSQLRGQASSYEQYF. The CDR3 DNA sequence: TGTGCCAGCAGCCAGTTACGAGGACAGGCGAGCTCCTACGAGCAGTACTTC.

This clonotype turned up a few times. The V gene is TRBV7-2, the J gene TRBJ1-5; possible D gene TRBD1, 6 bases. The germline CDR1 and CDR2 sequences are SGHTA and FQGNSA. The CDR3 sequence is 16 residues long. Trimming cost V 1 base and J 1 base, with 11 bases left between them. CDR3 residues: CASSLVRGFSNQPQHF. DNA of the CDR3: TGTGCCAGCAGCTTAGTAAGGGGGTTCAGCAATCAGCCCCAGCATTTT.

The chain uses TRBV7-9 and TRBJ2-3, with TRBD1 identical over 9 bases. CDR3 size: 15 residues. The germline CDR1 and CDR2 sequences are SEHNR and FQNEAQ (reference sequence). The trim removed 5 bases at V and 4 bases at J, leaving 7 bases unmatched. For the CDR3, the DNA is TGTGCCAGCAGCGTGACAGGGGGAAGGGCAGATACGCAGTATTTT. This sequence encodes CASSVTGGRADTQYF.

The J gene is TRBJ2-5, the V gene TRBV20-1; 15 nucleotides agree with TRBD2. Losses at the gene ends were 3 bases for V and 4 bases for J; bases not matched to a gene: 3. Looked up from germline, CDR1 is DFQATT and CDR2 is SNEGSKA (reference sequence). This CDR3 has 15 residues. This chain's CDR3 is CSARRGLAGGETQYF. The CDR3 coding sequence is TGCAGTGCTAGGCGGGGACTAGCGGGAGGAGAGACCCAGTACTTC.

The rearrangement links TRBV27 to TRBJ2-3, with TRBD1 matching 9 bases. Germline assignment: CDR1 MNHEY and CDR2 SMNVEV (reference sequence). Unmatched junction bases numbered 11, after V lost 2 bases and J lost 5 bases. The CDR3 consists of 17 residues. The CDR3 sequence: CASSLRPGTGYGDTQYF. As DNA, the CDR3 is TGTGCCAGCAGTTTACGCCCCGGGACAGGGTATGGAGATACGCAGTATTTT.

Ten or more counts support this clonotype. The chain links TRBV5-5 to TRBJ1-5, with D perhaps matching TRBD1 (6 bases). V dropped 4 bases and J dropped 2 bases, with 10 bases sitting between them. The CDR3 sequence is 14 residues long. Germline lookup yields CDR1 SGHKS and CDR2 YYEKEE (reference sequence). This CDR3 reads CASSPGGGNQPQHF. As DNA, the CDR3 is TGTGCCAGCAGCCCCGGGGGCGGCAATCAGCCCCAGCATTTT.

The rearrangement uses TRBV6-1 and TRBJ2-3; D not resolved. CDR3 size: 10 residues. CDR1 is MNHNS, CDR2 SASEGT, per germline. V was trimmed by 6 bases and J by 5 bases, leaving 3 bases between them. The CDR3 nucleotides read TGTGCCAGCAGGGGAGATACGCAGTATTTT. Translation: CASRGDTQYF.

The genes are TRBV20-1 and TRBJ1-2; D gene uncertain. The CDR3 is 12 residues long. Germline CDR1 reads DFQATT; CDR2 reads SNEGSKA (reference sequence). V lost 6 bases, J lost 2 bases, and 10 bases lay in between. DNA of the CDR3: TGCAGTGCCGGGAGAAACAACTATGGCTACACCTTC. It is translated as CSAGRNNYGYTF.

This clonotype has more than one count but fewer than ten. The CDR3 DNA follows: TGTGCCAGCAGGGTGATACAGGGTCTAGTGAACACTGAAGCTTTCTTT. It encodes CASRVIQGLVNTEAFF. V gene TRBV12-3 or TRBV12-4 combines with J gene TRBJ1-1; D is perhaps TRBD1 (6 bases). Between the trimmed V and J ends, which lost 6 bases and 0 bases, there was a span of 17 bases. The CDR3 contains 16 residues.

This clonotype showed up just a few times. The chain recombines TRBV5-1 with TRBJ2-3; 8 nucleotides align to TRBD1. The trim removed 4 bases at V and 6 bases at J, leaving 10 bases unmatched. CDR1 is SGHRS, CDR2 YFSETQ, per germline. This CDR3 region has 15 residues. CDR3 amino acids: CASSLNRGEGDTQYF. CDR3 bases: TGCGCCAGCAGCCTAAACAGGGGGGAAGGGGATACGCAGTATTTT.

This clonotype was found many times. The chain has TRBV5-1 and TRBJ1-2; D is ambiguous. The CDR3 totals 14 residues. The germline V and J ends were trimmed by 0 bases and 6 bases, with 12 bases remaining between them. From germline, CDR1 is SGHRS and CDR2 YFSETQ. The CDR3 spells CASSLEAGLHGYTF. CDR3 nucleotides: TGCGCCAGCAGCTTGGAGGCAGGCCTCCATGGCTACACCTTC.

This clonotype was observed a few times. This chain connects TRBV20-1 to TRBJ1-1; D call uncertain. V was clipped by 0 bases and J by 13 bases, with 15 bases between them. This CDR3 is 12 amino acids long. Germline V CDR1 and CDR2: DFQATT, SNEGSKA (reference sequence). The CDR3 reads CSARDETPLGFF. The CDR3 DNA reads TGCAGTGCTAGAGATGAGACCCCTTTAGGTTTCTTT.

This clonotype has just a few counts. The chain joins TRBV18 to TRBJ2-1; the match to TRBD2 covers 10 bases. V lost 2 bases, J lost 8 bases, and 9 bases stayed unmatched. The CDR3 totals 16 residues. The germline gives CDR1 KGHSH, CDR2 LQKENI. The DNA for the CDR3 is TGTGCCAGCTCACCAACCGTCCTAGCGGGAGTCGATGAGCAGTTCTTC. This codes for CASSPTVLAGVDEQFF.

The chain carries TRBV19 and TRBJ2-3; 8 bases fit TRBD2. The germline CDR1 and CDR2 sequences are LNHDA and SQIVND (reference sequence). The CDR3 loop spans 16 amino acids. V lost 5 bases and J lost 1; bases outside the gene matches: 8. The CDR3: CASSLRVAGRTDTQYF. In nucleotides, the CDR3 is TGTGCCAGTAGTTTGCGGGTAGCGGGACGCACAGATACGCAGTATTTT.